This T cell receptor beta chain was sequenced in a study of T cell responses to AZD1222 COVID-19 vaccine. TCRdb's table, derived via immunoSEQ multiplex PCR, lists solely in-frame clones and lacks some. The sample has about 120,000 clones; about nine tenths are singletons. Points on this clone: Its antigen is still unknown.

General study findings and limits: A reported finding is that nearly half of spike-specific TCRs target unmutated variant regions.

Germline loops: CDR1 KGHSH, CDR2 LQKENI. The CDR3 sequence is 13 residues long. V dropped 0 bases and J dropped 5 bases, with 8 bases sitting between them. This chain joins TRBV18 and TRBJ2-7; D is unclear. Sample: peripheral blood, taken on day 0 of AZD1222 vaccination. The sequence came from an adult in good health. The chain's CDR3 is CASSPPGGNEQYF. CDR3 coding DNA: TGTGCCAGCTCACCACCGGGTGGGAACGAGCAGTACTTC. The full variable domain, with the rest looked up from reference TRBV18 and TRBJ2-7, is NAGVMQNPRHLVRRRGQEARLRCSPMKGHSHVYWYRQLPEEGLKFMVYLQKENIIDESGMPKERFSAEFPKEGPSILRIQQVVRGDSAAYFCASSPPGGNEQYFGPGTRLTVT.